The 26 T cell receptor beta chains in this list originate from one sample, sequenced in a study of control samples from healthy donors and cancer patients. TCRdb keeps only in-frame clones here, not all; method: immunoSEQ multiplex PCR. The repertoire consists of approximately 110,000 clones, with approximately 90% occurring once and the leading ten covering about 7.2%. What was sequenced was blood. Receptor source: a woman between 18 and 29 years old in good health.

The V and J genes are TRBV7-9 and TRBJ2-3, with a weak D call TRBD1 (5 bases). The V end was cut by 4 bases, the J end by 9 bases, with 11 bases between. Germline V gene data show CDR1 as SEHNR and CDR2 as FQNEAQ (reference sequence). This CDR3 has 12 amino acids. CDR3 in amino acids: CASSSPWGTQYF. The CDR3, as DNA: TGTGCCAGCAGCTCCCCTTGGGGCACGCAGTATTTT.

The V and J genes are TRBV3-1 (or the pseudogene TRBV3-2) and TRBJ2-1, with 7 bases identical to TRBD2. V gave up 1 base and J gave up 4 bases; unmatched junction bases: 4. The CDR3 consists of 15 residues. From germline, CDR1 is LGHDT and CDR2 YNNKEL (reference sequence). This chain's CDR3 is CASSQAAGLYNEQFF. The DNA for the CDR3 is TGTGCCAGCAGCCAAGCAGCGGGGTTATACAATGAGCAGTTCTTC.

The chain uses TRBV2 and TRBJ1-1; D call uncertain. CDR3 length: 13 amino acids. Trimming removed 8 bases at V and 8 bases at J, with 18 bases between. The germline CDR1 and CDR2 sequences are SNHLY and FYNNEI. CDR3 sequence (DNA): TGTGCCAGCGGCGACCAGTCTAGGGTGGAAGCTTTCTTT. Translating gives CASGDQSRVEAFF.

The chain couples TRBV7-9 to TRBJ2-1; D possibly uses TRBD1 or TRBD2 (5 bases each). This CDR3 has 16 amino acids. Trimming removed 5 bases at V and 3 bases at J, with 17 bases between. Germline CDR1 is SEHNR and CDR2 is FQNEAQ (reference sequence). The CDR3 bases are TGTGCCAGCAGCCCCCTAGGTGTTGGGGGCTACAATGAGCAGTTCTTC. Amino acid sequence: CASSPLGVGGYNEQFF.

The rearrangement joins TRBV24-1 to TRBJ2-1; D gene ambiguous. The V end was cut by 4 bases, the J end by 2 bases, with 11 bases between. This CDR3 has 15 amino acids. Germline-derived CDR1 and CDR2 are KGHDR and SFDVKD. As DNA, the CDR3 is TGTGCCACCAGTGACCCCTCCCTAACCTACAATGAGCAGTTCTTC. This codes for CATSDPSLTYNEQFF.

This clone was observed once. The rearrangement links TRBV19 to TRBJ1-6; 8 nucleotides line up with TRBD1. This CDR3 spans 13 amino acids. The J segment lost 9 bases and the V segment lost 7 bases, leaving 5 bases of the junction unmatched. From germline, CDR1 is LNHDA and CDR2 SQIVND (reference sequence). Here the CDR3 reads CASKRTGSSPLHF. The CDR3 nucleotides are TGTGCCAGTAAAAGGACAGGGTCTTCACCCCTCCACTTT.

The J gene is TRBJ1-6, the V gene TRBV9; TRBD1 agrees at 8 bases. CDR3 size: 15 residues. The junction had 7 bases not matched to a gene; V was cut back by 1 base and J by 10 bases. CDR1 and CDR2 (germline): SGDLS, YYNGEE. The CDR3 coding sequence is TGTGCCAGCAGCGTATTGGACAGGGTGGGATCACCCCTCCACTTT. Protein sequence: CASSVLDRVGSPLHF.

This clone turned up a few times. The V and J genes are TRBV21-1 and TRBJ1-5; the table names TRBD1, a call not compared with the DNA. TRBV21-1 is a pseudogene locus. The CDR3 length is 16 residues. CDR3 sequence: CASSKVRLTGQWPQHF. In DNA form, the CDR3 reads TGTGCCAGCAGCAAAGTCCGATTGACAGGCCAGTGGCCCCAGCATTTT.

The chain is built from TRBV10-3 and TRBJ2-5; possible D gene TRBD2, 6 bases. The CDR3 runs to 13 residues. Trimming pared 3 bases from V and 4 bases from J, leaving 9 bases between. Germline V CDR1 and CDR2: ENHRY, SYGVKD. As DNA, the CDR3 is TGTGCCATCAGTGATGGGGAGGTAGAGACCCAGTACTTC. This translates into CAISDGEVETQYF.

This chain uses TRBV9 with TRBJ2-3; D is ambiguous. The CDR3 consists of 12 residues. Germline values: CDR1 SGDLS, CDR2 YYNGEE. Trimming removed 4 bases from V and 5 bases from J, with 8 bases in between. The CDR3 reads CASSPLKDTQYF. The DNA of the CDR3 is TGTGCCAGCAGCCCCTTGAAAGATACGCAGTATTTT.

The chain is built from TRBV10-3 and TRBJ2-3; 9 nucleotides line up with TRBD1. V trimming: 6 bases; J trimming: 1 base; junction bases outside the gene matches: 5. Germline values: CDR1 ENHRY, CDR2 SYGVKD. The CDR3 is 15 amino acids. The CDR3 sequence: CAISSGTGRTDTQYF. The CDR3 DNA reads TGTGCCATCAGCTCCGGGACAGGGCGCACAGATACGCAGTATTTT.

V usage is TRBV6-2 or TRBV6-3 and J usage is TRBJ2-3; 15 bases line up with TRBD2. This CDR3 has 17 amino acids. Germline V lookup: CDR1 MNHEY, CDR2 SVGEGT. Trimming cost V 5 bases and J 2 bases; bases outside gene matches: 5. CDR3 sequence (DNA): TGTGCCAGCAGTCACGGGACTAGCGGGAGGAACACAGATACGCAGTATTTT. Translated, it gives CASSHGTSGRNTDTQYF.

This rearrangement joins TRBV10-3 to TRBJ1-2; TRBD1 matches at 8 bases. Germline trimming cut 9 bases from V and 7 bases from J; bases unmatched to any gene: 7. The CDR3 sequence is 12 residues long. Germline V gene lookup returns CDR1 ENHRY and CDR2 SYGVKD. CDR3 bases: TGTGCCATTTGGACAGGGTCCATTGGCTACACCTTC. Translation: CAIWTGSIGYTF.

This clone came up once. V is TRBV6-2 or TRBV6-3 and J is TRBJ2-6; D gene ambiguous. V was trimmed by 6 bases and J by 2 bases, leaving 11 bases between them. Germline assignment: CDR1 MNHEY and CDR2 SVGEGT. The CDR3 runs to 15 residues. The CDR3 DNA sequence: TGTGCCAGCAGCCGAGGCGGAACTGGGGCCAACGTCCTGACTTTC. This codes for CASSRGGTGANVLTF.

J is TRBJ1-5 and V is TRBV7-2; a possible D gene is TRBD1 (6 bases). The length of the CDR3 is 13 residues. V was shortened by 5 bases and J by 4 bases, with 9 bases between the two germline ends. From germline, CDR1 is SGHTA and CDR2 FQGNSA. The CDR3 DNA reads as TGTGCCAGCAGCGACGGACAGAATCAGCCCCAGCATTTT. As protein: CASSDGQNQPQHF. Looking up the rest from reference TRBV7-2 and TRBJ1-5 gives the full variable domain: GAGVSQSPSNKVTEKGKDVELRCDPISGHTALYWYRQSLGQGLEFLIYFQGNSAPDKSGLPSDRFSAERTGGSVSTLTIQRTQQEDSAVYLCASSDGQNQPQHFGDGTRLSIL.

This chain links TRBV5-1 with TRBJ1-6; weak D call: TRBD1 (6 bases). Germline lookup yields CDR1 SGHRS and CDR2 YFSETQ. The CDR3 spans 16 residues. V was pared by 1 base and J by 4 bases, with 12 bases between. The CDR3 DNA follows: TGCGCCAGCAGCTTGCTCCAGGGGCGGTATAATTCACCCCTCCACTTT. It is translated as CASSLLQGRYNSPLHF.

This chain joins TRBV7-2 and TRBJ1-2; maybe TRBD1 (5 bases). The germline gives CDR1 SGHTA, CDR2 FQGNSA. The CDR3 spans 14 residues. Trimming stripped 5 bases from V and 8 bases from J, with 18 bases between. The CDR3, as DNA: TGTGCCAGCAGCCCCGGGGCAGGGAGGGTCGGCTACACCTTC. Protein sequence: CASSPGAGRVGYTF.

V is TRBV9 and J is TRBJ2-3; D not resolved. The germline V gene encodes CDR1 SGDLS and CDR2 YYNGEE. Trimming removed 0 bases at V and 6 bases at J, with 5 bases between. The CDR3 is 12 residues long. The CDR3 DNA is TGTGCCAGCAGCGTAGACATGGATACGCAGTATTTT. Translating gives CASSVDMDTQYF. The full variable domain, in which reference TRBV9 and TRBJ2-3 provide the parts outside the CDR3, is DSGVTQTPKHLITATGQRVTLRCSPRSGDLSVYWYQQSLDQGLQFLIQYYNGEERAKGNILERFSAQQFPDLHSELNLSSLELGDSALYFCASSVDMDTQYFGPGTRLTVL.

This chain joins TRBV2 and TRBJ1-5, with TRBD1 matching 7 bases. Germline V lookup: CDR1 SNHLY, CDR2 FYNNEI. The ends lost 3 bases at V and 4 bases at J; junction bases unmatched: 6. The CDR3 is made up of 15 amino acids. DNA for the CDR3: TGTGCCAGCAGTGAGTGGGACAGCGCTAATCAGCCCCAGCATTTT. Protein sequence: CASSEWDSANQPQHF. The variable domain in full, completed from reference TRBV2 and TRBJ1-5, reads EPEVTQTPSHQVTQMGQEVILRCVPISNHLYFYWYRQILGQKVEFLVSFYNNEISEKSEIFDDQFSVERPDGSNFTLKIRSTKLEDSAMYFCASSEWDSANQPQHFGDGTRLSIL.

This clone has a single count. The rearrangement joins TRBV19 to TRBJ2-3; TRBD1 might be the D (5 bases). Germline loops: CDR1 LNHDA, CDR2 SQIVND (reference sequence). Between the trimmed V and J ends, which lost 6 bases and 1 base, there was a span of 14 bases. CDR3 length: 15 amino acids. The CDR3: CASRYEPTGTDTQYF. The CDR3 region has the DNA TGTGCCAGTAGGTACGAACCGACAGGCACAGATACGCAGTATTTT.

The chain recombines TRBV19 with TRBJ2-2, with 9 bases fitting TRBD1. The CDR3 has 19 residues. Germline lookup yields CDR1 LNHDA and CDR2 SQIVND (reference sequence). The junction had 13 bases not matched to a gene; V was cut back by 4 bases and J by 1 base. This CDR3 is CASSTYSLQGALNTGELFF. The CDR3 DNA sequence: TGTGCCAGTAGTACGTACTCATTACAGGGGGCGCTGAACACCGGGGAGCTGTTTTTT. Together with reference TRBV19 and TRBJ2-2, the CDR3 gives the full variable domain: DGGITQSPKYLFRKEGQNVTLSCEQNLNHDAMYWYRQDPGQGLRLIYYSQIVNDFQKGDIAEGYSVSREKKESFPLTVTSAQKNPTAFYLCASSTYSLQGALNTGELFFGEGSRLTVL.

V gene TRBV18 combines with J gene TRBJ1-1, with D perhaps TRBD1 (5 bases). V lost 3 bases and J 6 bases, leaving 8 bases between the germline ends. CDR3 length: 12 amino acids. The germline V gene encodes CDR1 KGHSH and CDR2 LQKENI. DNA for the CDR3: TGTGCCAGCTCACCGGGGCTCCCTGAAGCTTTCTTT. The encoded protein is CASSPGLPEAFF.

This rearrangement joins TRBV7-2 to TRBJ1-1; 8 nucleotides agree with TRBD1. Germline CDR1 and CDR2: SGHTA and FQGNSA. The CDR3 covers 17 residues. Trimming at V came to 5 bases and at J to 5 bases, leaving 16 bases not matched to a gene. CDR3 protein: CASSPRDRPLMGTEAFF. CDR3 DNA: TGTGCCAGCAGCCCCCGGGACAGGCCCCTAATGGGTACTGAAGCTTTCTTT. The full variable domain, with the rest looked up from reference TRBV7-2 and TRBJ1-1, is GAGVSQSPSNKVTEKGKDVELRCDPISGHTALYWYRQSLGQGLEFLIYFQGNSAPDKSGLPSDRFSAERTGGSVSTLTIQRTQQEDSAVYLCASSPRDRPLMGTEAFFGQGTRLTVV.

The chain uses TRBV18 and TRBJ1-3, with 7 bases aligning to TRBD1. This CDR3 has 16 residues. The germline CDR1 and CDR2 sequences are KGHSH and LQKENI. V trimming: 2 bases; J trimming: 0 bases; junction bases outside the gene matches: 4. The CDR3 coding sequence is TGTGCCAGCTCACCAACGGGACAGAGCTCTGGAAACACCATATATTTT. Protein sequence: CASSPTGQSSGNTIYF.

This clone has only one observation. The DNA of the CDR3 is TGTGCCACCAGCAGAGAGGGGGCGCGGTGGGATACGCAGTATTTT. Protein: CATSREGARWDTQYF. The chain uses TRBV15 and TRBJ2-3, with D perhaps matching TRBD1 (6 bases). V was cut by 0 bases and J by 6 bases, with 13 bases left in between. The CDR3 is 15 residues long. CDR1 and CDR2 from the germline V gene are LNHNV and YYDKDF (reference sequence).

The chain couples TRBV12-2 to TRBJ1-5. TRBV12-2 is a pseudogene locus. The CDR3 extends over 21 amino acids. CDR3 protein: CASRPRGEGVWNLYSNQPQHF. CDR3 nucleotide sequence: TGTGCAAGTCGCCCCCGGGGGGAAGGGGTCTGGAACCTTTATAGCAATCAGCCCCAGCATTTT.